Given below is one T cell receptor beta chain in context. Random hexamers primed reverse transcription of about 0.45 to 1 ug RNA. Multiplex immunoSEQ PCR targeted 54 Vbeta and 13 Jbeta TCR beta segments. One entry per CDR3 protein results from TCRdb running MiXCR on the immunoSEQ multiplex PCR reads. The sample holds 80,000 to 90,000 distinct CDR3 sequences, over 90% seen once. The sample originates from a study of CD8 T cells in Susac syndrome. Whole-study context: Patients with Susac syndrome were therapy-naive, taking corticosteroids, with some also receiving intravenous immunoglobulin, or taking intravenous immunoglobulin alone at the time their blood was drawn.

After removal of 3 bases from V and 6 bases from J, the junction contained 13 bases not matched to a gene. The CDR3 has 16 amino acids. The germline gives CDR1 DFQATT, CDR2 SNEGSKA (reference sequence). Sequencing of TCR beta was performed on blood CD8+ T cells and on blood CD4+ T cells. Bulk CD8+ and CD4+ cells came from magnetic negative isolation; CD8+ TEMRA by FACS. The chain joins TRBV20-1 to TRBJ1-2; TRBD1 matches 10 bases. The source is a human donor with Susac syndrome. Material: CD8+ T cells from PBMCs. This CDR3 reads CSASTPGTGEVDGYTF. In nucleotides, the CDR3 is TGCAGTGCTAGTACCCCCGGGACAGGGGAAGTCGATGGCTACACCTTC.